Below, 22 T cell receptor beta chains from the same sample are listed, as sequenced in a study of T cell therapy after organ transplantation. Here immunoSEQ multiplex PCR was the method, and the copy in TCRdb shows in-frame clones only, minus some. There are around 1,800 clones in the sample; 89% occur only once, and under 45% lies in the top ten. Time point of the sample: 20-29 weeks after completion of therapy. Their antigen targets remain unknown. The sequences come from CD8+ T cells from blood, collected after autologous CMV-specific T cell therapy. All receptors come from a human patient who had received a solid organ transplant and had CMV disease. Some of these T cells may belong to the graft donor.

The genes are TRBV27 and TRBJ2-5, with D possibly TRBD2 on 5 matching bases. Trimming removed 4 bases at V and 7 bases at J, with 16 bases between. There are 14 residues in the CDR3. CDR1 MNHEY and CDR2 SMNVEV come from the germline V gene (reference sequence). In DNA form, the CDR3 reads TGTGCCAGCAGTTCGGCGGGTGCGACCGGGACCCAGTACTTC. It translates to CASSSAGATGTQYF.

The rearrangement uses TRBV14 and TRBJ1-1; D remains ambiguous. Looked up from germline, CDR1 is SGHDN and CDR2 is FVKESK. The CDR3 length is 12 residues. V lost 1 base and J 7 bases, leaving 7 bases between the germline ends. The CDR3 reads CASSQVAGEAFF. For the CDR3, the DNA is TGTGCCAGCAGCCAAGTCGCGGGTGAAGCTTTCTTT.

The chain recombines TRBV27 with TRBJ2-7; 7 nucleotides align to TRBD2. This CDR3 spans 14 amino acids. CDR1 MNHEY and CDR2 SMNVEV come from the germline V gene (reference sequence). V shed 3 bases and J 5 bases; nucleotides not matched to a gene: 7. CDR3 DNA: TGTGCCAGCAGTTTTAGCCGCGCGGGGGACGAGCAGTACTTC. Protein: CASSFSRAGDEQYF.

The chain links TRBV25-1 to TRBJ2-1; D is uncertain. CDR1 is MGHDK, CDR2 SYGVNS, per germline. CDR3 length: 17 residues. Trimming pared 7 bases from V and 6 bases from J, leaving 25 bases between. Here the CDR3 reads CASTPPFGPSDGNEQFF. DNA for the CDR3: TGTGCCAGCACTCCCCCGTTCGGGCCTAGTGACGGCAATGAGCAGTTCTTC.

The chain carries TRBV27 and TRBJ2-5, with a tentative D call TRBD1 (5 bases). V was shortened by 5 bases and J by 1 base, with 8 bases between the two germline ends. Per the germline V gene, CDR1 is MNHEY and CDR2 is SMNVEV (reference sequence). The CDR3 contains 13 residues. The CDR3 loop is CASSRTPQETQYF. The CDR3 DNA is TGTGCCAGCAGTAGGACACCCCAAGAGACCCAGTACTTC.

This clone has only one observation. Its ends do not fully match the called genes, so a read error is possible. V and J are TRBV7-9 and TRBJ2-5; D might be TRBD1 (6 bases). CDR1 and CDR2 (germline): SEHNR, FQNEAQ (reference sequence). CDR3 length: 12 residues. CDR3 protein: CASSFSNMDRNF. CDR3 sequence (DNA): TGTGCCAGCAGCTTTTCGAACATGGACAGAAACTTC.

The chain carries TRBV30 and TRBJ2-1; D may be TRBD1 (7 bases). In germline, CDR1 is GTSNPN, CDR2 SVGIG (reference sequence). The CDR3 spans 14 residues. The V and J ends lost 2 bases and 8 bases respectively, with 16 bases between them. The CDR3 bases are TGTGCCTGGAGTTCGGGCAGGGGGGTTCATGAGCAGTTCTTC. Translated: CAWSSGRGVHEQFF.

This clone was seen a single time. This chain uses TRBV30 with TRBJ1-2, with a tentative D call TRBD1 (6 bases). Per germline, CDR1 GTSNPN and CDR2 SVGIG (reference sequence). V gave up 2 bases and J gave up 4 bases, with 11 bases separating them. The CDR3 loop spans 13 amino acids. The CDR3 region is CAWSFTGSYGYTF. The CDR3, as DNA: TGTGCCTGGAGTTTTACAGGGTCCTATGGCTACACCTTC.

This clone showed up just a few times. The chain carries TRBV19 and TRBJ2-1; no reliable D call. The CDR3 has 16 residues. Germline CDR1 reads LNHDA; CDR2 reads SQIVND (reference sequence). V dropped 5 bases and J dropped 3 bases, with 17 bases sitting between them. CDR3 in DNA: TGTGCCAGTAGTCCGGAAGGGCGAGTTATCTACAATGAGCAGTTCTTC. It is translated as CASSPEGRVIYNEQFF.

The CDR3 DNA sequence: TGTGCCACCGGGTACTTAGAGGGGGCAAAACTGTTTTTT. Translation: CATGYLEGAKLFF. The rearrangement joins TRBV19 to TRBJ1-4, with 7 bases identical to TRBD1. Trimming cost V 10 bases and J 10 bases; bases outside gene matches: 12. Germline V CDR1 and CDR2: LNHDA, SQIVND (reference sequence). CDR3 length equals 13 residues.

V is TRBV7-9 and J is TRBJ2-2; D is undetermined. This CDR3 spans 13 amino acids. Germline V gene sequence: CDR1 SEHNR, CDR2 FQNEAQ (reference sequence). The V and J ends lost 8 bases and 0 bases respectively, with 7 bases between them. CDR3 DNA sequence: TGTGCCAGCCTGGGGACGAACACCGGGGAGCTGTTTTTT. Its translation is CASLGTNTGELFF.

The V gene is TRBV11-1, the J gene TRBJ1-1; perhaps TRBD1 as D (5 bases). Germline assignment: CDR1 SGHAT and CDR2 FQDESV (reference sequence). This CDR3 region has 16 residues. Trimming stripped 1 base from V and 4 bases from J, with 16 bases between. CDR3: CASSLGGASPGTEAFF. The DNA for the CDR3 is TGTGCCAGCAGCTTAGGGGGCGCGTCGCCGGGCACTGAAGCTTTCTTT.

The chain combines TRBV6-5 with TRBJ1-5; 8 nucleotides align to TRBD1. The ends lost 5 bases at V and 5 bases at J; junction bases unmatched: 5. CDR1 is MNHEY, CDR2 SVGAGI, per germline. This CDR3 comprises 14 residues. In nucleotides, the CDR3 is TGTGCCAGCAGTACAGGGGGACGGGATCAGCCCCAGCATTTT. Its protein is CASSTGGRDQPQHF.

The chain carries TRBV6-5 and TRBJ2-7; perhaps TRBD1 as D (6 bases). Germline V gives CDR1 MNHEY, CDR2 SVGAGI. V was trimmed by 7 bases and J by 5 bases, leaving 18 bases between them. CDR3 size: 14 residues. The CDR3, as DNA: TGTGCCAGCAAACGGACATCAGGGGAACACGAGCAGTACTTC. Translation gives CASKRTSGEHEQYF.

The J gene is TRBJ2-2, the V gene TRBV6-5; tentatively, D is TRBD1 (6 bases). Trimming removed 4 bases at V and 5 bases at J, with 8 bases between. The CDR3 extends over 13 amino acids. Germline V gene data show CDR1 as MNHEY and CDR2 as SVGAGI. CDR3 nucleotides: TGTGCCAGCAGTTGGACAGAAACCGGGGAGCTGTTTTTT. Protein sequence: CASSWTETGELFF.

The CDR3 region has the DNA TGTGCCAGCAGTTTATCCGGACAGGGGCGGCCTGGCACTGAAGCTTTCTTT. Translated, it gives CASSLSGQGRPGTEAFF. The chain has TRBV27 and TRBJ1-1; 9 bases map to TRBD1. Germline lookup yields CDR1 MNHEY and CDR2 SMNVEV (reference sequence). Unmatched junction bases numbered 9, after V lost 0 bases and J lost 4 bases. This CDR3 is 17 amino acids long.

The gene calls are TRBV10-1 and TRBJ1-5, with a tentative D call TRBD1 (6 bases). This CDR3 region has 20 residues. The germline V and J ends were trimmed by 1 base and 0 bases, with 22 bases remaining between them. The germline CDR1 and CDR2 sequences are WNHNN and SYGVQD (reference sequence). The CDR3 is CASSEFSGGPNTDSNQPQHF. Here the CDR3 DNA reads TGCGCCAGCAGTGAGTTCTCGGGGGGGCCAAACACCGATAGCAATCAGCCCCAGCATTTT.

This chain joins TRBV6-5 and TRBJ2-5, with TRBD2 matching 9 bases. CDR3 size: 14 residues. Trimming removed 6 bases from V and 5 bases from J; junction bases left unmatched: 7. Germline V gene lookup returns CDR1 MNHEY and CDR2 SVGAGI. As DNA, the CDR3 is TGTGCCAGCAGCCCCGGGACTAGCTGGGAGACCCAGTACTTC. Translating gives CASSPGTSWETQYF.

V is TRBV6-5 and J is TRBJ2-5; no firm D call. This CDR3 has 14 residues. V lost 5 bases, J lost 2 bases, and 12 bases lay in between. Germline V gene sequence: CDR1 MNHEY, CDR2 SVGAGI. The CDR3 DNA follows: TGTGCCAGCAGTACCGGGCTATCACAAGAGACCCAGTACTTC. Translating it yields CASSTGLSQETQYF.

Concerning this clone: One end of the junction fails to match germline, which may point to a read error. V usage is TRBV7-6 and J usage is TRBJ1-4, with D hard to call. CDR3 length: 14 amino acids. The germline gives CDR1 SGHVS, CDR2 FNYEAQ. CDR3 residues: CASSLRAGTRKTVF. The CDR3, as DNA: TGTGCCAGCAGCTTACGAGCGGGTACGCGAAAAACTGTTTTT.

The CDR3 sequence is CASSFLGDVETQYF. CDR3 nucleotide sequence: TGTGCCAGCAGCTTTCTTGGGGATGTAGAGACCCAGTACTTC. The chain joins TRBV7-9 to TRBJ2-5; D gene uncertain. Germline lookup yields CDR1 SEHNR and CDR2 FQNEAQ (reference sequence). V was trimmed by 3 bases and J by 4 bases, leaving 12 bases between them. The CDR3 consists of 14 residues.

Within the sample, this clone is large. The gene calls are TRBV5-6 and TRBJ1-2, with 10 bases matching TRBD1. V trimming: 6 bases; J trimming: 11 bases; junction bases outside the gene matches: 10. The CDR3 is 13 amino acids. The germline V gene has CDR1 SGHDT and CDR2 YYEEEE. CDR3 loop: CASTVGTGVGYTF. CDR3 sequence (DNA): TGTGCCAGCACGGTCGGGACAGGGGTAGGGTACACCTTC.